The 2 T cell receptor beta chains listed next were all sequenced from one sample in a study of control samples from healthy donors and cancer patients. The data were produced by immunoSEQ multiplex PCR, yet TCRdb's version contains in-frame clones alone and is incomplete. This table holds tens of thousands of clones, about four fifths found once. The sample was PBMCs. These receptor sequences come from a man in his 70s with lung cancer.

The CDR3 loop reads CASSPAGGFGELFF. The DNA for the CDR3 is TGTGCCAGCTCACCCGCCGGAGGGTTCGGGGAGCTGTTTTTT. The chain uses TRBV18 and TRBJ2-2, with D tentatively TRBD2 (6 bases). The length of the CDR3 is 14 residues. Germline V gives CDR1 KGHSH, CDR2 LQKENI. V shed 3 bases and J shed 7 bases, with 12 bases lying between them.

The rearrangement joins TRBV3-1 (or the pseudogene TRBV3-2) to TRBJ2-5; TRBD2 matches 7 bases. The germline V gene encodes CDR1 LGHDT and CDR2 YNNKEL (reference sequence). Trimming at V came to 0 bases and at J to 4 bases, leaving 5 bases not matched to a gene. The CDR3 sequence is 15 residues long. The CDR3 region is CASSQDLGEGETQYF. The CDR3 region has the DNA TGTGCCAGCAGCCAAGATCTAGGGGAGGGAGAGACCCAGTACTTC.